This TCR beta chain was found in a study of T cells in Graves' hyperthyroidism and ophthalmopathy. Whole-study results and caveats: Most thyroid clonotypes that were expanded above 0.001 also turned up in blood.

This clonotype came up many times. Its specificity is not known. Diagnoses rested on clinical symptoms, serum thyroxine and TRAb, thyroid ultrasound and orbital computed tomography. An approximately 10 ml volume of fresh peripheral blood provided the PBMCs. There were TCR beta CDR3 regions amplified from RNA transcripts. First-round RT-PCR of the TCR CDR3 relied on the HTBI primer set. Each CDR3 protein is one row after TCRdb ran MiXCR on the multiplex PCR reads. The repertoire holds about 840,000 distinct CDR3 sequences, with approximately 40% as singletons. The receptor's source is a man aged 18 to 29 with Graves' hyperthyroidism. Sequencing used blood.

For the CDR3, the DNA is TGTGCCAGCAGATCTGACCGGCGGGTAGAGACCCAGTACTTC. It codes for CASRSDRRVETQYF. This sequence joins TRBV25-1 and TRBJ2-5, with D tentatively TRBD2 (5 bases). Trimming removed 6 bases from V and 4 bases from J, with 15 bases in between. Germline V CDR1 and CDR2: MGHDK, SYGVNS. CDR3 length equals 14 residues.